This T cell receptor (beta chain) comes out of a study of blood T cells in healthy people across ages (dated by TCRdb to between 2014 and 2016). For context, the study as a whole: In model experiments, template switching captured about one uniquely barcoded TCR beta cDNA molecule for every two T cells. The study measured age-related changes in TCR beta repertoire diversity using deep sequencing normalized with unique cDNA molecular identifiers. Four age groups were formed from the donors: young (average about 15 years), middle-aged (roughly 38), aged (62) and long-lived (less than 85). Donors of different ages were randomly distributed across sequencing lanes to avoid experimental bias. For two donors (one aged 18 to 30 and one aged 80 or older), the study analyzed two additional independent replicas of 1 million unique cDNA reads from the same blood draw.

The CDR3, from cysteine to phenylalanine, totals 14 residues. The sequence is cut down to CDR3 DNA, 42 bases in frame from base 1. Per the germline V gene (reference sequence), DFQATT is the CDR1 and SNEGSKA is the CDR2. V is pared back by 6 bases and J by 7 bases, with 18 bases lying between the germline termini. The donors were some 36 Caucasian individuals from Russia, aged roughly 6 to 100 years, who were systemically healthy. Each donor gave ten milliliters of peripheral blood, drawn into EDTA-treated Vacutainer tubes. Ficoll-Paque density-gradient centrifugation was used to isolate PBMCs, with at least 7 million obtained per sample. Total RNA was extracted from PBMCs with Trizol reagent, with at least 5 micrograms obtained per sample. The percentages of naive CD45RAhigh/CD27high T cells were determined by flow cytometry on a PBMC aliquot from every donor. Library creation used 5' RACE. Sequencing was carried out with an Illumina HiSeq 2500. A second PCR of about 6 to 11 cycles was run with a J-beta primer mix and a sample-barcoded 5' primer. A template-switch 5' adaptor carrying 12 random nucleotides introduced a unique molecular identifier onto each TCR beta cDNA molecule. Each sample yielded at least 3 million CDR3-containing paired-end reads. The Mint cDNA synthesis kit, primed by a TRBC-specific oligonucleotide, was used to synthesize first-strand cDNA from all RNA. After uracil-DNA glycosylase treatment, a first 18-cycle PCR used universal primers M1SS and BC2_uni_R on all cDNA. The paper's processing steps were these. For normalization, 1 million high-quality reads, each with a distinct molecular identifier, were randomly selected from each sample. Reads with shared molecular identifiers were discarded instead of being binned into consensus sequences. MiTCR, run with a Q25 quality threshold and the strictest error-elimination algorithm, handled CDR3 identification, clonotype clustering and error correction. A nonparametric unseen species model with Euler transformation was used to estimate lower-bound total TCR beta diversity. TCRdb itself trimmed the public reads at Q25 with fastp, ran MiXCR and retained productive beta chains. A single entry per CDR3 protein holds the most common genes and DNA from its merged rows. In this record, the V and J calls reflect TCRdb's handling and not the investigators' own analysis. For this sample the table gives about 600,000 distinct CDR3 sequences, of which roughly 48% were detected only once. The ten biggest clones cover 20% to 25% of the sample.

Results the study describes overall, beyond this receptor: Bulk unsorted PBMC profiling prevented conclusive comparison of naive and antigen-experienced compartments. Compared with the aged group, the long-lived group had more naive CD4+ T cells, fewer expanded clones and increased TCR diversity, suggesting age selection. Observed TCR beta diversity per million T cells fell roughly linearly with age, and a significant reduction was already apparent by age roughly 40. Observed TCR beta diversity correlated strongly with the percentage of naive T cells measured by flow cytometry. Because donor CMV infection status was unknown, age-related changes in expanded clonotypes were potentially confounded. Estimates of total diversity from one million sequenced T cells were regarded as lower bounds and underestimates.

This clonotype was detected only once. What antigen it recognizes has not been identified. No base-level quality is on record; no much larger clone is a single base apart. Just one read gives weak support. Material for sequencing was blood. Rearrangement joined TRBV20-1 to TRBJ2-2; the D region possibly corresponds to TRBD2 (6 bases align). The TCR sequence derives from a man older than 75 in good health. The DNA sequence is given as TGCAGTGCCCTGGGACTGGCGGGGAGCGGGGAGCTGTTTTTT. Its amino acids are CSALGLAGSGELFF.